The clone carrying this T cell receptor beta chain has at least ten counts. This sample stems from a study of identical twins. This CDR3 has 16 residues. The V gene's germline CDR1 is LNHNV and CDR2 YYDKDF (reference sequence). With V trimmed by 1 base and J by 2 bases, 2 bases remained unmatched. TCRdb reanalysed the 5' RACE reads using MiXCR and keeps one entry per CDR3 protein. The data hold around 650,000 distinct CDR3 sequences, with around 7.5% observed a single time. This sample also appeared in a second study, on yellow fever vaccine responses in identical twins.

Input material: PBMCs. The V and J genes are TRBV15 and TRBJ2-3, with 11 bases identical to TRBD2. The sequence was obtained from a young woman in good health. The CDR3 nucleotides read TGTGCCACCAGCAGAGTTAGCGGGAGGGTCACAGATACGCAGTATTTT. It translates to CATSRVSGRVTDTQYF.